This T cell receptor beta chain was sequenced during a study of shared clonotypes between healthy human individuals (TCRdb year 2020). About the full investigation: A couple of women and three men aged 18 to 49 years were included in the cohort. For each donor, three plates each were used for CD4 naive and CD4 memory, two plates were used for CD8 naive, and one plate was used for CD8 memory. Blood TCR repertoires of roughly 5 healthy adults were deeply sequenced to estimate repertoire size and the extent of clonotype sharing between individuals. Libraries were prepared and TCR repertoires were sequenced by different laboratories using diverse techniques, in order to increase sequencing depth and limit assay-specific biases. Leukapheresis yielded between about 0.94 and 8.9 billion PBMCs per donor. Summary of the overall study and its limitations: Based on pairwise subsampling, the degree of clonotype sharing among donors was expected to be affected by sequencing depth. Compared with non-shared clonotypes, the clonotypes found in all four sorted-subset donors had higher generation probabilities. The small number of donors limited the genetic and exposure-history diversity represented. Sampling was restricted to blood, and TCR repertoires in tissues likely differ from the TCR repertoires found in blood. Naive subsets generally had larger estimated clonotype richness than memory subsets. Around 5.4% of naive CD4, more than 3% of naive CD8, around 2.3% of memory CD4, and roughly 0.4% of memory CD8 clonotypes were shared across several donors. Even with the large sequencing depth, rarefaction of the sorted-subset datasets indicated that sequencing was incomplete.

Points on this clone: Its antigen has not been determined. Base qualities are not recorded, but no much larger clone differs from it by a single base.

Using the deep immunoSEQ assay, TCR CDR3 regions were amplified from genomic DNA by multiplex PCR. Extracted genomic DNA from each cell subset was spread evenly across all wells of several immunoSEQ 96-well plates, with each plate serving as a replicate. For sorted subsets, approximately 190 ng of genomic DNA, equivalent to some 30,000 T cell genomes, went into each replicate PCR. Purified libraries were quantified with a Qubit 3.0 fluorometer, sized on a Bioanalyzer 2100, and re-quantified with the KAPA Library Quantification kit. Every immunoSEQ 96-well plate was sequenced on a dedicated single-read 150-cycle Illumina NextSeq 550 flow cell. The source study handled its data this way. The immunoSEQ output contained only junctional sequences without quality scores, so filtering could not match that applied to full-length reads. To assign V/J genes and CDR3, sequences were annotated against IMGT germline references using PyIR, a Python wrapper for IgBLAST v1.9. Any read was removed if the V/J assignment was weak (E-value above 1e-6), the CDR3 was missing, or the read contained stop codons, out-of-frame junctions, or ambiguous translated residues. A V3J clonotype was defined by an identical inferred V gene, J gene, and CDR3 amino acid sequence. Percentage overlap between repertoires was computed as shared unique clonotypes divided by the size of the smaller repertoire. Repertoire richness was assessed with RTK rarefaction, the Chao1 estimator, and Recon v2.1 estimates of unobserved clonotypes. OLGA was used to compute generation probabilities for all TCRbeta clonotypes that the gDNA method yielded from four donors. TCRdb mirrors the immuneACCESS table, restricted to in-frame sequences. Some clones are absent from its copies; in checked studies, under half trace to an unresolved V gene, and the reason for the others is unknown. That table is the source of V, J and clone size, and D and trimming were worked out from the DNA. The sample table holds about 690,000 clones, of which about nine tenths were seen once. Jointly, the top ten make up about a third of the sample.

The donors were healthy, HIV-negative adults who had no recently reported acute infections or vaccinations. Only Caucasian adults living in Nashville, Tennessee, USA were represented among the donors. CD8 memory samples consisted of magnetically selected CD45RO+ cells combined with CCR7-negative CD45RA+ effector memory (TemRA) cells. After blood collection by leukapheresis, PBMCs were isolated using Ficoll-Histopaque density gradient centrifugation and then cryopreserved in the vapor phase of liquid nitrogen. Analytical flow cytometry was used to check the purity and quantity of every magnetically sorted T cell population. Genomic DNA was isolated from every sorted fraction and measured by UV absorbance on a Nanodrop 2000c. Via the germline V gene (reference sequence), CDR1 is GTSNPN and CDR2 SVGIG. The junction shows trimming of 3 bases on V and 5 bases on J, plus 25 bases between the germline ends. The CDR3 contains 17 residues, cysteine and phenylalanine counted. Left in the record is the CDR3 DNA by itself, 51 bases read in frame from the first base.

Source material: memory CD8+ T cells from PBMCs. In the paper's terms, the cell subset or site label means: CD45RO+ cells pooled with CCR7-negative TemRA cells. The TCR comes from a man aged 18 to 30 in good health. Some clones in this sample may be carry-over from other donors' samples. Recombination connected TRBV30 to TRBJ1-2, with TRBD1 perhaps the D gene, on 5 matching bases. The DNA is TGTGCCTGGAGGTACACAGGCGGGCTCAATTATAAATATGGCTACACCTTC. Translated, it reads CAWRYTGGLNYKYGYTF. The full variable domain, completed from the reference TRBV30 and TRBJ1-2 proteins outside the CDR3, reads SQTIHQWPATLVQPVGSPLSLECTVEGTSNPNLYWYRQAAGRGLQLLFYSVGIGQISSEVPQNLSASRPQDRQFILSSKKLLLSDSGFYLCAWRYTGGLNYKYGYTFGSGTRLTVV.